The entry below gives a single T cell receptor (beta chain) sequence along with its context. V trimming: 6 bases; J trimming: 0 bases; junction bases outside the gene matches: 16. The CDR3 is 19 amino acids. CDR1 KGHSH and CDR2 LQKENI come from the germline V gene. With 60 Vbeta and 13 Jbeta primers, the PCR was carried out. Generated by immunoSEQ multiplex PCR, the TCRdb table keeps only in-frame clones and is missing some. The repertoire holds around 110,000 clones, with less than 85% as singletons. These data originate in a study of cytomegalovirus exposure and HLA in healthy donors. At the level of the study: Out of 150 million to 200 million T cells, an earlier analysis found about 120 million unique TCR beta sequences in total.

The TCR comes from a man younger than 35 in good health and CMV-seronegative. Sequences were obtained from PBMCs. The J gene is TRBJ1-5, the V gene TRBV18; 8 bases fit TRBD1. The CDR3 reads CASSPANVGTGHSNQPQHF. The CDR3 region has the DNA TGTGCCAGCTCCCCGGCGAATGTAGGGACAGGCCATAGCAATCAGCCCCAGCATTTT.